The 25 T cell receptor beta chains presented below share a single source sample, sequenced in a study of T cells in Graves' hyperthyroidism and ophthalmopathy. Amplified regions were TCR beta CDR3 sequences from RNA transcripts. First-round RT-PCR targeting the TCR CDR3 was performed with the HTBI primer set. TCRdb re-called the multiplex PCR reads through MiXCR, storing one row per CDR3 protein. The sample contains about 610,000 distinct CDR3 sequences, approximately 14% of which appear only once. The source material was blood. These receptors all stem from a woman in her forties with Graves' ophthalmopathy.

The rearrangement links TRBV15 to TRBJ1-2; 11 bases align to TRBD1. The CDR3 consists of 15 residues. V gave up 1 base and J gave up 4 bases; unmatched junction bases: 2. From germline, CDR1 is LNHNV and CDR2 YYDKDF (reference sequence). CDR3 bases: TGTGCCACCAGCAGAGGGACAGGGGGCATCTATGGCTACACCTTC. This gives the protein CATSRGTGGIYGYTF.

This clonotype was detected many times. This rearrangement joins TRBV20-1 to TRBJ2-2; tentative D call: TRBD2 (6 bases). Germline-derived CDR1 and CDR2 are DFQATT and SNEGSKA (reference sequence). This CDR3 spans 15 amino acids. Trimming stripped 6 bases from V and 3 bases from J, with 17 bases between. Written as DNA, the CDR3 is TGCAGTGCGCCAGTTGGAGGGTCCGACACCGGGGAGCTGTTTTTT. This translates into CSAPVGGSDTGELFF.

To note about this clonotype: Since a much larger clone is just one base distant, this may be a read error. The chain recombines TRBV7-3 with TRBJ2-7, with 7 bases fitting TRBD2. The ends lost 0 bases at V and 3 bases at J; junction bases unmatched: 17. The CDR3 consists of 19 residues. In germline, CDR1 is SGHTA, CDR2 FQGTGA. This CDR3 reads CASSLTWGWSGGLGYEQYF. In DNA, the CDR3 is TGTGCCAGCAGCTTAACTTGGGGGTGGTCGGGAGGCTTGGGCTACGAGCAGTACTTC.

In its sample, this clonotype was seen many times. V is TRBV10-3 and J is TRBJ1-5; 7 positions agree with TRBD1. V dropped 8 bases and J dropped 2; count of bases not matched to a gene: 9. Germline V gene lookup returns CDR1 ENHRY and CDR2 SYGVKD. This CDR3 has 15 residues. The CDR3 nucleotides read TGTGCCATCTCAGCAGTCGGACAGGGCAATCAGCCCCAGCATTTT. Its translation: CAISAVGQGNQPQHF.

This clonotype has only a few counts. The chain recombines TRBV5-1 with TRBJ2-3; possibly TRBD1 for D (5 bases). Germline V gene lookup returns CDR1 SGHRS and CDR2 YFSETQ. The V and J ends lost 4 bases and 1 base respectively, with 7 bases between them. This CDR3 region has 13 residues. The CDR3 spells CASSPQGTDTQYF. The DNA for the CDR3 is TGCGCCAGCAGCCCACAGGGCACAGATACGCAGTATTTT.

This clonotype has at least ten counts. The chain links TRBV12-3 or TRBV12-4 to TRBJ2-6; D remains ambiguous. V was shortened by 6 bases and J by 0 bases, with 6 bases between the two germline ends. The CDR3 extends over 14 amino acids. CDR3 protein: CASRKGSGANVLTF. DNA of the CDR3: TGTGCCAGCAGAAAGGGCTCTGGGGCCAACGTCCTGACTTTC.

This rearrangement joins TRBV6-2 or TRBV6-3 to TRBJ2-7; 12 bases map to TRBD2. CDR3 length: 15 amino acids. Germline V gene data show CDR1 as MNHEY and CDR2 as SVGEGT. With 7 bases clipped from V and 0 bases from J, the junction kept 4 bases outside the gene matches. The CDR3 sequence: CASTKTSGSSYEQYF. The DNA of the CDR3 is TGTGCCAGCACCAAGACTAGCGGGAGCTCCTACGAGCAGTACTTC.

This clonotype has a handful of counts. V is TRBV12-3 or TRBV12-4 and J is TRBJ2-7, with D possibly being TRBD1 or TRBD2 (5 bases each). V dropped 6 bases and J dropped 2 bases, with 17 bases sitting between them. There are 15 residues in the CDR3. CDR3 amino acids: CASRDGTEKPYEQYF. The CDR3 DNA is TGTGCCAGCAGGGACGGGACGGAAAAACCCTACGAGCAGTACTTC.

This clonotype was picked up many times. The chain couples TRBV28 to TRBJ2-7, with TRBD2 matching 8 bases. Germline CDR1 and CDR2: MDHEN and SYDVKM. The CDR3 has 14 amino acids. Trimming removed 7 bases from V and 2 bases from J; junction bases left unmatched: 7. This CDR3 reads CASIKFGGAYEQYF. CDR3 sequence (DNA): TGTGCCAGCATCAAATTCGGGGGGGCCTACGAGCAGTACTTC.

This clonotype appeared many times. The chain links TRBV27 to TRBJ2-7, with 7 bases fitting TRBD1. Germline-derived CDR1 and CDR2 are MNHEY and SMNVEV (reference sequence). V lost 5 bases, J lost 0 bases, and 4 bases stayed unmatched. This CDR3 comprises 14 residues. DNA for the CDR3: TGTGCCAGCAGTCCTCGGACAGGCTCCTACGAGCAGTACTTC. This translates into CASSPRTGSYEQYF.

This clonotype was seen ten or more times. DNA of the CDR3: TGTGCCAGCAGCTTTGGGACTAGCGGTTACAATGAGCAGTTCTTC. This encodes CASSFGTSGYNEQFF. The gene calls are TRBV11-2 and TRBJ2-1; 11 nucleotides match TRBD2. The CDR3 contains 15 residues. J was trimmed by 4 bases and V by 3 bases; bases with no gene match: 2. Germline CDR1 and CDR2: SGHAT and FQNNGV.

This chain links TRBV20-1 with TRBJ1-5; no clear D gene. Germline CDR1 DFQATT, CDR2 SNEGSKA (reference sequence). The CDR3 is 16 residues long. The V gene lost 4 bases and the J gene lost 5 bases, with 21 bases spanning the gap. CDR3 sequence (DNA): TGCAGTGCTACCCGCGACTTGGCCGCCACGGATCAGCCCCAGCATTTT. Residues: CSATRDLAATDQPQHF.

This clonotype was observed many times. The rearrangement links TRBV6-5 to TRBJ2-7; TRBD1 matches at 8 bases. This CDR3 has 14 residues. In germline, CDR1 is MNHEY, CDR2 SVGAGI. J lost 0 bases, V lost 6 bases, and 4 bases had no gene match. This CDR3 reads CASSQGARSYEQYF. The CDR3 DNA sequence: TGTGCCAGCAGCCAGGGGGCACGCTCCTACGAGCAGTACTTC.

This clonotype came up a few times. CDR3 residues: CASSQVGALPDEAFF. The CDR3 region has the DNA TGCGCCAGCAGCCAAGTTGGGGCACTCCCCGATGAAGCTTTCTTT. The chain links TRBV4-3 to TRBJ1-1; the D gene is possibly TRBD1 (5 bases). Looked up from germline, CDR1 is LGHNA and CDR2 is YSLEER. This CDR3 region has 15 residues. V lost 1 base and J 7 bases, leaving 16 bases between the germline ends.

Here the CDR3 DNA reads TGTGCCAGCAGGCAGGGGTTAGGCCGCCTCTACGAGCAGTACTTC. It specifies CASRQGLGRLYEQYF. V is TRBV6-2 or TRBV6-3 and J is TRBJ2-7; tentative D call: TRBD1 (6 bases). V lost 6 bases to trimming and J lost 3 bases, with 18 bases between them. The CDR3 covers 15 residues. In germline, CDR1 is MNHEY, CDR2 SVGEGT.

This clonotype showed up many times. This chain connects TRBV5-1 to TRBJ2-2; tentatively, D is TRBD1 or TRBD2 (5 bases each). Per germline, CDR1 SGHRS and CDR2 YFSETQ. CDR3 length: 15 residues. V was shortened by 4 bases and J by 5 bases, with 15 bases between the two germline ends. The CDR3 DNA follows: TGCGCCAGCAGCCGGGCAGCCGAGGGGACCGGGGAGCTGTTTTTT. Translation: CASSRAAEGTGELFF. The variable domain in full, completed from reference TRBV5-1 and TRBJ2-2, reads KAGVTQTPRYLIKTRGQQVTLSCSPISGHRSVSWYQQTPGQGLQFLFEYFSETQRNKGNFPGRFSGRQFSNSRSEMNVSTLELGDSALYLCASSRAAEGTGELFFGEGSRLTVL.

The sample holds many counts of this clonotype. The chain uses TRBV6-5 and TRBJ1-5, with TRBD1 as a possible D gene (6 bases). The CDR3 has 14 residues. Germline values: CDR1 MNHEY, CDR2 SVGAGI. V lost 0 bases to trimming and J lost 14 bases, with 17 bases between them. The CDR3 loop is CASSYSSGDGAKHF. In nucleotides, the CDR3 is TGTGCCAGCAGTTACTCGTCAGGGGATGGTGCGAAGCATTTT.

Concerning this clonotype: This may be a read error, as it is one base from a much larger clone. V and J are TRBV20-1 and TRBJ1-1, with D uncertain. There are 13 residues in the CDR3. Germline V lookup: CDR1 DFQATT, CDR2 SNEGSKA (reference sequence). CDR3 sequence: CSARGVQNTEALF. The CDR3 DNA is TGCAGTGCTAGAGGAGTACAGAACACTGAAGCTCTCTTT.

Ten or more counts support this clonotype. The chain uses TRBV6-5 and TRBJ1-3; unclear D gene. The CDR3 has 15 amino acids. V lost 2 bases to trimming and J lost 0 bases, with 8 bases between them. The V gene's germline CDR1 is MNHEY and CDR2 SVGAGI. This CDR3 is CASSYGDFSGNTIYF. The DNA of the CDR3 is TGTGCCAGCAGTTACGGGGATTTCTCTGGAAACACCATATATTTT.

This clonotype was recorded at least ten times. The chain links TRBV7-3 to TRBJ2-5; 7 positions agree with TRBD2. V shed 4 bases and J 3 bases; nucleotides not matched to a gene: 8. CDR3 size: 15 residues. CDR1 and CDR2 (germline): SGHTA, FQGTGA. CDR3 coding DNA: TGTGCCAGCAGCTCATCCTCTAGCGGCGAAGAGACCCAGTACTTC. It codes for CASSSSSSGEETQYF.

The V and J genes are TRBV3-1 and TRBJ2-7; 9 bases are shared with TRBD2. The CDR3 loop spans 17 amino acids. Trimming removed 0 bases from V and 2 bases from J; junction bases left unmatched: 8. CDR1 LGHDT and CDR2 YNNKEL come from the germline V gene (reference sequence). This CDR3 reads CASSQDRLAEAPYEQYF. CDR3 in DNA: TGTGCCAGCAGCCAAGATCGACTAGCGGAGGCTCCCTACGAGCAGTACTTC.

This clonotype was observed a few times. This sequence joins TRBV13 and TRBJ2-7; D perhaps matches TRBD2 (6 bases). The CDR3 consists of 16 residues. The V gene's germline CDR1 is PRHDT and CDR2 FYEKMQ (reference sequence). V dropped 2 bases and J dropped 0 bases, with 14 bases sitting between them. In nucleotides, the CDR3 is TGTGCCAGCAGCTTAAATTTAGCGGTTCACTCCTACGAGCAGTACTTC. Its translation is CASSLNLAVHSYEQYF.

This clonotype was seen a handful of times. J is TRBJ2-5 and V is TRBV5-1, with 8 bases lining up with TRBD1. CDR3 size: 15 residues. Trimming took 3 bases from V and 4 from J; bases not matched to a gene: 8. Germline lookup yields CDR1 SGHRS and CDR2 YFSETQ. The CDR3 loop reads CASSYRTGGGETQYF. The CDR3 nucleotides are TGCGCCAGCAGCTACCGAACAGGGGGAGGAGAGACCCAGTACTTC.

This clonotype was recorded at least ten times. V and J are TRBV27 and TRBJ1-1, with TRBD1 matching 9 bases. The CDR3 totals 15 residues. Per germline, CDR1 MNHEY and CDR2 SMNVEV (reference sequence). V shed 5 bases, J shed 5 bases, and the junction held 9 bases outside the gene matches. CDR3 in DNA: TGTGCCAGCAGTCCACGACAGGGGGGAAGGACTGAAGCTTTCTTT. Translating it yields CASSPRQGGRTEAFF.

This chain connects TRBV19 to TRBJ2-7, with 11 bases matching TRBD1. The CDR3 length is 14 residues. V lost 3 bases to trimming and J lost 6 bases; unmatched junction nucleotides: 4. Germline V CDR1 and CDR2: LNHDA, SQIVND (reference sequence). The CDR3 nucleotides are TGTGCCAGTAGTATCGGACAGGGGGCCCTCGAGCAGTACTTC. The encoded protein is CASSIGQGALEQYF.